This T cell receptor (beta chain) comes out of a study of blood T cell repertoires in COVID-19. In the study overall: Sites in the United States, Italy and Spain provided acute and convalescent COVID-19 samples. The analysed material was cDNA or gDNA that came from T cells, B-cell-depleted T cells, or PBMCs.

Original analysis: Amplified reference gene primers provided the basis for estimating nucleated cell counts. This table comes from immunoSEQ multiplex PCR, and its TCRdb copy is limited to in-frame clones, with some not included. The D gene and trimming were derived from the DNA, and the V and J assignments and clone size from that table. The table records roughly 84,000 clones, about 80% of them present only once. J gave up 3 bases and V 0 bases, and 10 bases lay outside the gene matches. The CDR3 loop spans 17 amino acids. This clonotype was sampled from a woman aged 35 to 49 with active or convalescent COVID-19. The specimen was peripheral blood. The chain has TRBV23-1 and TRBJ1-2, with TRBD1 matching 7 bases. TRBV23-1 belongs to the ORF category, with a function that is uncertain. This chain's CDR3 is CASSQSVRGMADYGYTF. CDR3 coding DNA: TGCGCCAGCAGTCAATCGGTCAGGGGGATGGCGGACTATGGCTACACCTTC.